This record concerns one T cell receptor (beta chain) sequence. The target antigen is unknown. This specimen comes from a study of metastatic and nonmetastatic thyroid tumors. Study overall: Both malignant and benign thyroid patients supplied peripheral blood and tumor or nodule tissue samples, across which the repertoires of these patients were then compared.

Study-wide results and caveats: As reported, TCR beta diversity in blood and tumor was significantly higher in malignant thyroid tumors than in benign nodules.

Treatment of any kind had been given to no patient before thyroid surgery. V shed 3 bases and J shed 7 bases, with 3 bases lying between them. Germline V lookup: CDR1 MRHNA, CDR2 SNTAGT. There are 10 residues in the CDR3. How the authors handled the data: Differences in CDR3 between clinicopathological groups were drawn on to build a classifier intended to discriminate distant-metastatic papillary thyroid cancer patients. TCRdb reprocessed the PCR reads using MiXCR. These V and J calls derive from TCRdb rather than the authors' analysis. The sample lists 50,000 to 70,000 clones; roughly 4.1% were seen once.

Material for sequencing was blood. The chain has TRBV6-4 and TRBJ1-2; no clear D. The source of this sequence is a female donor with papillary thyroid cancer or a benign thyroid nodule (not recorded which). Some clones in this sample may be carry-over from other donors' samples. DNA of the CDR3: TGTGCCAGCAGTGAGGGTGGCTACACCTTC. Its protein is CASSEGGYTF.